This TCR beta chain emerged from a study of esophageal squamous cell carcinoma under preoperative chemotherapy. Study-wide context: Both tumor-infiltrating lymphocytes and peripheral blood T cells were profiled.

Study results and caveats: Tumor-infiltrating lymphocytes showed no significant post-chemotherapy TCR diversity increase, unlike peripheral T cells. Paclitaxel-nedaplatin therapy caused immediate, substantial clonotype frequency changes.

The sample's time point: after preoperative PTX-NDP chemotherapy. MiXCR was run by TCRdb on the PCR reads, yielding one entry per CDR3 protein. The sample contains under 20,000 distinct CDR3 sequences, just over 45% of which appear only once. The CDR3 sequence is 15 residues long. V was pared by 4 bases and J by 2 bases, with 14 bases between. Germline V gene sequence: CDR1 SEHNR, CDR2 FQNEAQ (reference sequence). Worth noting for this clonotype: Its antigen remains unidentified.

This sequence joins TRBV7-9 and TRBJ2-5; D unclear. Sample collection occurred from a patient given preoperative chemotherapy. This TCR was recovered from a human donor with esophageal squamous cell carcinoma. The donor label of this sample is uncertain. CDR3 DNA: TGTGCCAGCAGCTCGCTTTGGGAAAAACAAGAGACCCAGTACTTC. The encoded protein is CASSSLWEKQETQYF.